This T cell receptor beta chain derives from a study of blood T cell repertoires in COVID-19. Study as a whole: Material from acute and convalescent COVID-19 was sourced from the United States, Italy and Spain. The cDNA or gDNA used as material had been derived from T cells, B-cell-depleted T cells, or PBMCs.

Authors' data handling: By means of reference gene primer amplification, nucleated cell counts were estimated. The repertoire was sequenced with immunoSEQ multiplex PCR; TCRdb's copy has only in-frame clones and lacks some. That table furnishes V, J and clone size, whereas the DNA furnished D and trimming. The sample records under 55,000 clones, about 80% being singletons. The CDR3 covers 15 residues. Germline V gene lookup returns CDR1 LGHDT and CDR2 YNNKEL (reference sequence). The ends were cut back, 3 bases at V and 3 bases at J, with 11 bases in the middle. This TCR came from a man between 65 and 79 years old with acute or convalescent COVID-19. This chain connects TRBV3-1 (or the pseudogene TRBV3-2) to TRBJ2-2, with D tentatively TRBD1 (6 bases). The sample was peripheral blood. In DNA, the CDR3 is TGTGCCAGCAGCCAGTCAGGGGCGCACACCGGGGAGCTGTTTTTT. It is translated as CASSQSGAHTGELFF.